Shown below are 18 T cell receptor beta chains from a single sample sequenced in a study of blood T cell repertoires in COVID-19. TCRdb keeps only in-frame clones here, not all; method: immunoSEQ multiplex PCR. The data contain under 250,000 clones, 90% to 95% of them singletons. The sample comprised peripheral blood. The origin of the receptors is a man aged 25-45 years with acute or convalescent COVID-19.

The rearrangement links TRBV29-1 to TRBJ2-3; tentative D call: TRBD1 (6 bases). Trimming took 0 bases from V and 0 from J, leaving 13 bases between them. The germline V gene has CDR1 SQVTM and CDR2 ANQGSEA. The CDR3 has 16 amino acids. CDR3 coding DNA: TGCAGCGTTGAAGATGTAACAGGGATTAGCACAGATACGCAGTATTTT. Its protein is CSVEDVTGISTDTQYF.

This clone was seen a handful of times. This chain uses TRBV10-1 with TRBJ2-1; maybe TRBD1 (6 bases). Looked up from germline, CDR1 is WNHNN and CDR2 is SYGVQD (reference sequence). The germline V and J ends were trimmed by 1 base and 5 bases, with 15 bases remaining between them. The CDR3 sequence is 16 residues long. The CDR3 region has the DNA TGCGCCAGCAGTGAGTTAGGCAGGGGAAATAACAATGAGCAGTTCTTC. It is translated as CASSELGRGNNNEQFF.

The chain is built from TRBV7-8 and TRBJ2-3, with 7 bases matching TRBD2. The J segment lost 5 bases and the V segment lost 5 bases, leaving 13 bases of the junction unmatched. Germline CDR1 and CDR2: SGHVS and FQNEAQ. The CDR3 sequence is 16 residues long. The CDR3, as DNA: TGTGCCAGCAGCAACCTCGGGAGGAGAAAAATAGATACGCAGTATTTT. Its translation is CASSNLGRRKIDTQYF. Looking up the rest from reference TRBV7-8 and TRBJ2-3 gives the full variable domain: GAGVSQSPRYKVAKRGQDVALRCDPISGHVSLFWYQQALGQGPEFLTYFQNEAQLDKSGLPSDRFFAERPEGSVSTLKIQRTQQEDSAVYLCASSNLGRRKIDTQYFGPGTRLTVL.

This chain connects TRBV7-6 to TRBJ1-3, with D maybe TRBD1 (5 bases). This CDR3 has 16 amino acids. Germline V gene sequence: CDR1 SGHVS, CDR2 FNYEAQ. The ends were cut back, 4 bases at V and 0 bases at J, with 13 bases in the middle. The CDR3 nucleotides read TGTGCCAGCAGCTCCTCCGGGGGAACCTCTGGAAACACCATATATTTT. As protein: CASSSSGGTSGNTIYF.

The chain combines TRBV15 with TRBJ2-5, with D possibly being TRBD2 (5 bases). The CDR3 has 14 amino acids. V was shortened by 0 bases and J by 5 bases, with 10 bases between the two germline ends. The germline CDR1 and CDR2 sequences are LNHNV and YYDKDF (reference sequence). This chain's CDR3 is CATSRDRGSETQYF. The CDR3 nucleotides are TGTGCCACCAGCAGAGATCGAGGGTCCGAGACCCAGTACTTC.

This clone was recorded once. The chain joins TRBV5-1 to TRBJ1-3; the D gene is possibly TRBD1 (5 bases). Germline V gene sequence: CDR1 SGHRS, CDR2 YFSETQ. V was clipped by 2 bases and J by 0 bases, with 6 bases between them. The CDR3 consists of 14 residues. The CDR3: CASSFGGSGNTIYF. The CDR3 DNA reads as TGCGCCAGCAGCTTCGGGGGCTCTGGAAACACCATATATTTT.

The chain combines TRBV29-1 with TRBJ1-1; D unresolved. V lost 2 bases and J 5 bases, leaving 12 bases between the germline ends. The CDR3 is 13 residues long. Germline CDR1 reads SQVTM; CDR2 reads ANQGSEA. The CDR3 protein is CSVEPPRETEAFF. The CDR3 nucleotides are TGCAGCGTTGAACCCCCTCGGGAGACTGAAGCTTTCTTT.

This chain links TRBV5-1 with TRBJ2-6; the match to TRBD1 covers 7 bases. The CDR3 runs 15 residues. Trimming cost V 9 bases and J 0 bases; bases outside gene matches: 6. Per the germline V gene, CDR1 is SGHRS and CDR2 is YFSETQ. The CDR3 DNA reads TGCGCCACCGGGACAGCAATCTCTGGGGCCAACGTCCTGACTTTC. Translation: CATGTAISGANVLTF.

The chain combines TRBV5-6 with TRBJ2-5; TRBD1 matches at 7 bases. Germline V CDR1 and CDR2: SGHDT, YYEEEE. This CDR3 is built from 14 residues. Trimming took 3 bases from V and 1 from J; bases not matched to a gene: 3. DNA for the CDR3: TGTGCCAGCAGCTCCTGGACAGGCCAAGAGACCCAGTACTTC. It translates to CASSSWTGQETQYF.

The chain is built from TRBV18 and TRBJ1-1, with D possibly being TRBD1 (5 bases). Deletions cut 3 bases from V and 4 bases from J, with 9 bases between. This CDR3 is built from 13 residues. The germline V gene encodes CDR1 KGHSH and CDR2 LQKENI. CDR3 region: CASSPLGGTEAFF. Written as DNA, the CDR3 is TGTGCCAGCTCACCCCTCGGGGGCACTGAAGCTTTCTTT.

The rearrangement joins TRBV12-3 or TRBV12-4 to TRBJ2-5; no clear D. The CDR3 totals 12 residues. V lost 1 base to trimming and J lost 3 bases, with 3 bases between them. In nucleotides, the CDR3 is TGTGCCAGCAGTTTAGTTAAAGAGACCCAGTACTTC. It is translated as CASSLVKETQYF.

The CDR3 reads CAGGQANSPLHF. In DNA form, the CDR3 reads TGTGCCGGGGGACAGGCCAATTCACCCCTCCACTTT. This chain joins TRBV21-1 and TRBJ1-6; the table assigns TRBD1, which was not confirmed against the DNA. TRBV21-1 is deemed a pseudogene. This CDR3 contains 12 residues.

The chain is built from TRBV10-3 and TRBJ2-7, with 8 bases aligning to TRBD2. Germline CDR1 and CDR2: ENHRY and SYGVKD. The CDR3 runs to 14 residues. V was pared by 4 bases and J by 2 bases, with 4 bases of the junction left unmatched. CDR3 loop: CAISGGRLAYEQYF. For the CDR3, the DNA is TGTGCCATCAGTGGCGGGAGGCTCGCCTACGAGCAGTACTTC.

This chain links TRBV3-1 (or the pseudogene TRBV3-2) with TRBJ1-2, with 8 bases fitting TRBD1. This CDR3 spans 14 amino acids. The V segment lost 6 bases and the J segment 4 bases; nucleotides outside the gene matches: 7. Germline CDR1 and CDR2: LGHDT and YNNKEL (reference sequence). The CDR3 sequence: CASSRQGTTYGYTF. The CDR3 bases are TGTGCCAGCAGTAGACAGGGGACAACCTATGGCTACACCTTC.

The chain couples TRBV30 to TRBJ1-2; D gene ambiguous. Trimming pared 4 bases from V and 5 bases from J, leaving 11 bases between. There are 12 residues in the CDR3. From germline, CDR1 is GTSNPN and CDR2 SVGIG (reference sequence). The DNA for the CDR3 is TGTGCCTGGACTCCGGGTCCATATGGCTACACCTTC. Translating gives CAWTPGPYGYTF.

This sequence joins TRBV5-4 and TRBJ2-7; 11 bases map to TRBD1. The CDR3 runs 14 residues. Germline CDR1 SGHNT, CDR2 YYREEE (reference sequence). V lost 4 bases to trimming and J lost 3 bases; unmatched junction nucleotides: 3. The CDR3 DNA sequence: TGTGCCAGCAGCCAGGACAGGGGGCTCTACGAGCAGTACTTC. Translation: CASSQDRGLYEQYF.

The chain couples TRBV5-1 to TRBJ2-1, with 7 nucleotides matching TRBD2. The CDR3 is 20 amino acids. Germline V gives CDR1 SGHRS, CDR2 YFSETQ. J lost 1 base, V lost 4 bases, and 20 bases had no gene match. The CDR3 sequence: CASSRKLSGREGRSYNEQFF. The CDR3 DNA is TGCGCCAGCAGCCGAAAATTATCCGGCAGGGAGGGCCGATCCTACAATGAGCAGTTCTTC.

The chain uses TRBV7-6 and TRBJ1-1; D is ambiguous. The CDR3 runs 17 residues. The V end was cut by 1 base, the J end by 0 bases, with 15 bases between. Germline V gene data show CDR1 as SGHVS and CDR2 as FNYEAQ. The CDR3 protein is CASSLVVWAAMNTEAFF. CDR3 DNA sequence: TGTGCCAGCAGCTTAGTGGTTTGGGCAGCCATGAACACTGAAGCTTTCTTT.